This T cell receptor (beta chain) was recorded in a study of long-term antiretroviral therapy in people with HIV (dated by TCRdb to between 2022 and 2023). Looking at the study overall: Collection of the earliest samples took place about a decade ahead of the 2015 WHO recommendation for immediate ART, at a time when ART was typically delayed until CD4 counts fell. A retrospective serial study tested whether changes in peripheral blood TRB repertoire composition and diversity were associated with ART initiation and durable HIV suppression. A total of fewer than 200 cryopreserved PBMC samples were contributed to the cohort by 30 adults with confirmed HIV infection, with samples collected serially over a mean of roughly six years (range 1-12). About 35% of the 30 participants with HIV were female. No cross-contamination during QIAcube processing was shown when test extractions of a monoclonal T-cell line were performed alongside around 30 polyclonal samples.

The immunoSEQ hsTCRB v3.0 assay was used at survey level resolution to sequence the TRB variable region. The targeted TRB sequencing depth was about 40,000-55,000 T-cell genomes per sample. TRB libraries were pooled and sequenced on an Illumina MiSeq using a v3 150-cycle kit. On the study's bioinformatics: Repertoire analysis was performed in R inside a reproducible Nextflow workflow that covered QC, data transformation and analysis. LymphoSeq2, an R package for exploring AIRR-Seq data, was used to implement the custom analyses. A handful of samples yielding fewer than 5000 total TRB sequences were excluded, leaving around 190 analyzed HIV repertoires. Among the approximately 200 retained HIV repertoires, about 57 were collected before ART initiation and 129 were collected after ART initiation. Repertoires were downsampled to 5000 TRB nucleotide sequences, and summary statistics were averaged over 100 downsampling iterations. Only TRB sequences with CDR3 regions of at least seven amino acids were retained for analysis. Two measures captured diversity: a Shannon entropy-derived clonality score and the Gini coefficient. Repertoire networks linked the top 5000 CDR3 amino acid sequences whenever two sequences differed by an edit distance of one. Antigen specificity groups and MHC restriction were predicted for TRB CDR3 amino acid sequences with GLIPH2. To flag known associations with CMV, EBV, HIV or tissue antigens, CDR3 amino acid sequences were compared against VDJdb and McPAS-TCR. Pre-ART, post-ART and control groups were compared with Wilcoxon signed-rank tests and Holm-Bonferroni correction. Sourced from immuneACCESS, this table was stored by TCRdb with only in-frame sequences that have V and J called. A share of the clones is absent; for the studies checked, an unresolved V gene accounts for under half, and the remainder has no known explanation. Clonal size and the V and J genes are those of that table, whereas D and trimming came from the DNA. The sample profile shows about 20,000 clones; 75% to 85% of them were found once. The top ten constitute about 10% of the sample.

To be included, a participant needed at least one PBMC sample from before ART initiation plus at least two post-ART samples. All participants with HIV were treated in the United States of America. Before DNA extraction, cryopreserved samples of about 0.95-10 million PBMC were thawed and washed. At the time of the earliest PBMC sample, participants with HIV were aged between about 23 and 55 years. PBMC samples were contributed by each participant from 1-4 timepoints before ART initiation and 2-8 timepoints after ART initiation, with a median of 7 samples. Serial HIV viral load, CD4+ T-cell count, ART history and demographic data were obtained for every participant. Genomic DNA was extracted from unsorted PBMC with a Qiagen kit on a QIAcube, processed in batches of 12 samples. CDR1 SEHNR and CDR2 FQNEAQ are derived from the germline V gene (reference sequence). Relative to germline, V is missing 5 bases and J is missing 9 bases, with 21 bases of the junction outside any gene match. There are 18 amino acids in the CDR3, from cysteine to phenylalanine inclusive. Here the CDR3 DNA is all that survives: 54 bases in frame from base 1.

Comment on this clone: Its binding antigen is unknown. One base away there is no much larger clone; base qualities are not given.

Beyond this particular receptor, the publication reports: Samples dated from the mid-2000s to the late 2010s, and the ART regimens used may be less effective than current ones. ART initiation was associated with a significant increase in TRB diversity, but diversity stayed significantly below transplant donor controls even after long-term ART. Because PBMC availability was limited, only the TCR beta chain was sequenced, with no alpha chain pairing. The repertoire was dominated across all time points by expanded TRB clones identified before ART initiation, although this dominance was seen to fluctuate and to decrease in many PLHIV after ART. Unsorted PBMC were profiled instead of sorted CD4+ and CD8+ T cells because pre-ART samples had limited cell numbers. HIV repertoires had narrower CDR3 length ranges than controls, and the network structure suggested an antigen-experienced repertoire that shifted only slightly toward naive after ART. Inferences about post-ART repertoire changes were limited because no data were available on ART adherence, viral resistance or therapy changes.

The sequence came from a woman in her thirties or forties with HIV. The material was unsorted PBMCs, obtained 0.2 years after starting antiretroviral therapy. The rearranged segments are TRBV7-9 and TRBJ2-5; 10 of the junction bases match TRBD2. The CDR3 sequence is CASSRRGSSGGAGGSQYF. In nucleotide form, the sequence is TGTGCCAGCAGCCGTCGCGGGTCCAGCGGGGGGGCCGGGGGGTCCCAGTACTTC.